One T cell receptor beta chain is described in this entry. Its antigen remains unknown. The entry originates in a study of vaccination and CD4 T cells after COVID-19. As for the study in general: In the convalescent cohort, there were six males and four females, two of them Hispanic. Overlapping SARS-CoV-2, HCoV-NL63, HCoV-OC43 and HCoV-229E spike peptides stimulated the cells. Each control culture was treated with a CEFX pool, an HIV-1 Nef pool, or no peptide.

The CDR3 consists of 15 residues. Trimming took 4 bases from V and 6 from J; bases not matched to a gene: 10. The germline V gene encodes CDR1 KGHSH and CDR2 LQKENI. Sequencing of DNA taken from cultured CD4+ T cells relied on the Oncomine TCR Beta short-read assay. Using its own MiXCR run on the PCR reads, TCRdb lists one record per CDR3 protein. The repertoire holds tens of thousands of distinct CDR3 sequences, about 42% seen once, with 19% in the top ten. Treatment meaning: approximately 9-day PBMC culture with coronavirus spike peptide pools or control peptides (ViraFEST assay). The chain recombines TRBV18 with TRBJ2-7, with 9 bases identical to TRBD2. This sample comprised CD4+ T cells from blood, cultured in vitro, obtained before SARS-CoV-2 vaccination. This TCR was recovered from a human donor who received a COVID-19 vaccine. The CDR3 nucleotides are TGTGCCAGCTCACGAGGAGCGGGGGGAGGTCGCGAGCAGTACTTC. The encoded protein is CASSRGAGGGREQYF.